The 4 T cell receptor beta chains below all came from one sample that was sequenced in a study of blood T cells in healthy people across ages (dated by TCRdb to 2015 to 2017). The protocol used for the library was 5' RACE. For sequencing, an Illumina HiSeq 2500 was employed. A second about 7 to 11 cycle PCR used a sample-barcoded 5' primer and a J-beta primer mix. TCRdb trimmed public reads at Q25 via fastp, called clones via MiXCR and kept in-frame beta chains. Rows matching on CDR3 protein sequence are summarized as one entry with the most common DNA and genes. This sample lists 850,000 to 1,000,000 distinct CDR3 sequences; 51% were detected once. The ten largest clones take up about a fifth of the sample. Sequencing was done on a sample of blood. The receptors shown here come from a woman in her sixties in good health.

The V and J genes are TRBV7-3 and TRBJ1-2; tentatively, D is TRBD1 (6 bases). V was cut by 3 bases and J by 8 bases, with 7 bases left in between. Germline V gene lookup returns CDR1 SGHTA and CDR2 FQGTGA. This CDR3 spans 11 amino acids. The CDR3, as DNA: TGTGCCAGCAGCTTCGGACAGGGCTACACCTTC. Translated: CASSFGQGYTF.

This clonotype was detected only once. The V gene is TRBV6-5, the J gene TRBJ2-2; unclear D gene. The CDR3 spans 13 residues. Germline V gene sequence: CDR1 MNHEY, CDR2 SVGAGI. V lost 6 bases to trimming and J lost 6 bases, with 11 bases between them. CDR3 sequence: CASRAPKAGELFF. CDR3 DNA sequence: TGTGCCAGCAGAGCCCCGAAAGCCGGGGAGCTGTTTTTT.

The CDR3 nucleotides read TGTGCCAGCAGCCTACGCCAGGGACGACTCAATGAGCAGTTCTTC. This encodes CASSLRQGRLNEQFF. The rearrangement joins TRBV3-1 to TRBJ2-1; D may correspond to TRBD1 or TRBD2 (5 bases each). The CDR3 loop spans 15 amino acids. From germline, CDR1 is LGHDT and CDR2 YNNKEL (reference sequence). V lost 4 bases, J lost 6 bases, and 16 bases lay in between.

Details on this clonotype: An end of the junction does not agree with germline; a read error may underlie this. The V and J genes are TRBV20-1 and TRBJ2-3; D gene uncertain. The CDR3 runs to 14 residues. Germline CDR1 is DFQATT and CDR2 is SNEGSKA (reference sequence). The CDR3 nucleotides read TGCAGTGCTATTCGGGTCCCATTCACAGATAAGCAGTATTTT. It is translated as CSAIRVPFTDKQYF.